Given below is one T cell receptor beta chain in context. These data belong to a study of blood T cells in healthy people across ages. The use of a sample-barcoded 5' primer and a J-beta primer mix characterized a second PCR of roughly 6 to 12 cycles. TCRdb re-called the 5' RACE reads with MiXCR, one entry per CDR3 protein. The table records over 1.5 million distinct CDR3 sequences, about 50% of them present only once. V dropped 5 bases and J dropped 5; count of bases not matched to a gene: 8. Germline V gene data show CDR1 as SGHAT and CDR2 as FQDESV (reference sequence). This CDR3 has 14 amino acids.

V gene TRBV11-1 combines with J gene TRBJ2-5, with 7 bases fitting TRBD1. The source material was blood. The TCR was taken from a woman aged 40 to 50 in good health. The CDR3 sequence is CASSVDREYETQYF. Here the CDR3 DNA reads TGTGCCAGCAGCGTCGACAGGGAGTATGAGACCCAGTACTTC.